Shown below are 23 T cell receptor beta chains from a single sample sequenced in a study of CD8 T cells in ankylosing spondylitis (dated by TCRdb to about 2017). Receptors were amplified or captured by 5' RACE. Sequencing was performed on an Illumina HiSeq 2500. TCRdb took the public reads, trimmed them with fastp at Q25, ran MiXCR for clone calling and kept in-frame beta chains. Each CDR3 protein appears once, grouped with its most common genes and DNA. Within this sample are nearly 350,000 distinct CDR3 sequences, with about 15% of them counted one time only. Roughly 1.1% of the sample is in the top ten clones. Sequencing input: blood, either unsorted or a sorted T cell fraction (not recorded which). The source of these receptors is a male donor with ankylosing spondylitis or in good health (not recorded which).

This clonotype occurred many times. The chain carries TRBV25-1 and TRBJ2-5; D remains unclear. Trimming removed 4 bases from V and 5 bases from J, with 20 bases in between. The CDR3 sequence is 16 residues long. The germline V gene has CDR1 MGHDK and CDR2 SYGVNS. The CDR3 sequence: CASSGKVFGVRETQYF. The CDR3 DNA follows: TGTGCCAGCAGTGGCAAAGTGTTTGGGGTTCGGGAGACCCAGTACTTC.

This clonotype was observed at least ten times. J is TRBJ1-4 and V is TRBV27; D call uncertain. Germline V gene sequence: CDR1 MNHEY, CDR2 SMNVEV (reference sequence). Trimming cost V 7 bases and J 8 bases, with 17 bases left between them. This CDR3 has 14 amino acids. CDR3 region: CASKLGGAGEKLFF. CDR3 in DNA: TGTGCCAGCAAATTGGGCGGCGCGGGGGAAAAACTGTTTTTT.

The gene calls are TRBV6-1 and TRBJ2-3; a weak D match, TRBD1 (5 bases). Trimming shortened V by 4 bases and J by 4 bases, and 15 bases separated the two germline ends. The CDR3 sequence is 15 residues long. Germline CDR1 and CDR2: MNHNS and SASEGT. CDR3 in amino acids: CASSVGRVPADTQYF. CDR3 coding DNA: TGTGCCAGCAGTGTAGGCAGGGTACCCGCAGATACGCAGTATTTT.

This clonotype was counted a few times. The chain couples TRBV12-3 or TRBV12-4 to TRBJ1-2; 7 bases are a match to TRBD1. This CDR3 region has 14 residues. V lost 5 bases to trimming and J lost 6 bases; unmatched junction nucleotides: 9. CDR3 nucleotide sequence: TGTGCCAGCAGTCCCCTCGGGACAGCTAATGGCTACACCTTC. This codes for CASSPLGTANGYTF.

This clonotype was seen a few times. The chain uses TRBV5-1 and TRBJ2-7; D is uncertain. The CDR3 covers 13 residues. From germline, CDR1 is SGHRS and CDR2 YFSETQ. V dropped 0 bases and J dropped 4 bases, with 8 bases sitting between them. CDR3 DNA: TGCGCCAGCAGCTTGGAGTCGAATTACGAGCAGTACTTC. This sequence encodes CASSLESNYEQYF. Full variable domain (missing parts from reference TRBV5-1 and TRBJ2-7): KAGVTQTPRYLIKTRGQQVTLSCSPISGHRSVSWYQQTPGQGLQFLFEYFSETQRNKGNFPGRFSGRQFSNSRSEMNVSTLELGDSALYLCASSLESNYEQYFGPGTRLTVT.

The CDR3 nucleotides read TGTGCCAGCAGCTTACTACGACAGGGCAGTAATGAGCAGTTCTTC. It yields the protein CASSLLRQGSNEQFF. The V call is TRBV7-8, the J call TRBJ2-1; 7 bases agree with TRBD1. Looked up from germline, CDR1 is SGHVS and CDR2 is FQNEAQ. The length of the CDR3 is 15 residues. Trimming cost V 2 bases and J 7 bases; bases outside gene matches: 8.

This clonotype has a handful of counts. The rearrangement links TRBV3-1 to TRBJ2-7; D is possibly TRBD2 (7 bases). The CDR3 has 17 amino acids. Per germline, CDR1 LGHDT and CDR2 YNNKEL (reference sequence). With 0 bases removed from V and 0 bases from J, the gap between germline ends came to 15 bases. CDR3 protein: CASSQDQGGVFSYEQYF. In DNA form, the CDR3 reads TGTGCCAGCAGCCAAGATCAAGGGGGGGTCTTCTCCTACGAGCAGTACTTC.

There are a few counts of this clonotype. V and J are TRBV20-1 and TRBJ2-4; 9 nucleotides agree with TRBD2. Losses at the gene ends were 7 bases for V and 1 base for J; bases not matched to a gene: 20. This CDR3 has 19 amino acids. Germline CDR1 and CDR2: DFQATT and SNEGSKA (reference sequence). The CDR3 DNA follows: TGCAGTGTGGGGATACGTTTAGCGGGGGTATCTAGGGCCAAAAACATTCAGTACTTC. Its translation: CSVGIRLAGVSRAKNIQYF.

V is TRBV10-3 and J is TRBJ1-6; TRBD1 might be the D (5 bases). Trimming pared 4 bases from V and 7 bases from J, leaving 17 bases between. Germline CDR1 and CDR2: ENHRY and SYGVKD. CDR3 length: 16 amino acids. CDR3: CAISGGEGVSNSPLHF. In DNA form, the CDR3 reads TGTGCCATCAGTGGGGGCGAGGGCGTCTCCAATTCACCCCTCCACTTT.

This clonotype was seen a few times. The chain uses TRBV29-1 and TRBJ2-2, with unresolved D. The germline V gene has CDR1 SQVTM and CDR2 ANQGSEA. V dropped 6 bases and J dropped 6 bases, with 5 bases sitting between them. The CDR3 covers 10 residues. The CDR3 here is CSVYAGELFF. The DNA for the CDR3 is TGCAGCGTATACGCCGGGGAGCTGTTTTTT.

Only a few counts were recorded for this clonotype. The rearrangement uses TRBV12-3 or TRBV12-4 and TRBJ2-5; 10 bases match TRBD1. The J segment lost 6 bases and the V segment lost 2 bases, leaving 12 bases of the junction unmatched. This CDR3 has 17 residues. The DNA for the CDR3 is TGTGCCAGCAGTTTACTCGGATCCGGGACAGGGGCCCAGACCCAGTACTTC. Protein sequence: CASSLLGSGTGAQTQYF.

The J gene is TRBJ2-7, the V gene TRBV25-1; 9 bases map to TRBD1. With 5 bases clipped from V and 4 bases from J, the junction kept 9 bases outside the gene matches. The CDR3 is 15 residues long. Germline loops: CDR1 MGHDK, CDR2 SYGVNS. The CDR3 DNA follows: TGTGCCAGCAGTCCCCCCGGGACAGGGCGTTACGAGCAGTACTTC. Translating gives CASSPPGTGRYEQYF.

This clonotype was seen a few times. J is TRBJ2-1 and V is TRBV5-1; 11 bases fit TRBD2. This CDR3 spans 17 amino acids. CDR1 and CDR2 (germline): SGHRS, YFSETQ. V was clipped by 2 bases and J by 2 bases; unmatched bases: 6. Written as DNA, the CDR3 is TGCGCCAGCAGCTTTGGTAGCGGGAGGGGAACCTACAATGAGCAGTTCTTC. Translating gives CASSFGSGRGTYNEQFF.

This clonotype appeared a few times. This chain links TRBV6-1 with TRBJ1-1; D gene unclear. The CDR3 consists of 15 residues. CDR1 is MNHNS and CDR2 is SASEGT in the germline V gene. Trimming removed 2 bases at V and 0 bases at J, with 10 bases between. Here the CDR3 reads CASSERQIMNTEAFF. In DNA form, the CDR3 reads TGTGCCAGCAGTGAAAGGCAGATTATGAACACTGAAGCTTTCTTT.

This clonotype was found a few times. The chain couples TRBV20-1 to TRBJ2-1; D not certain. The CDR3 contains 14 residues. Germline CDR1 and CDR2: DFQATT and SNEGSKA (reference sequence). The CDR3 loop reads CSAALGLNDNEQFF. The CDR3 DNA follows: TGCAGCGCTGCACTGGGCCTAAACGACAATGAGCAGTTCTTC.

The CDR3 sequence: CASSTSGTRFYEQYF. CDR3 nucleotide sequence: TGTGCCAGCTCCACCTCCGGGACTAGATTCTACGAGCAGTACTTC. The chain employs TRBV3-1 and TRBJ2-7, with 8 bases lining up with TRBD2. From germline, CDR1 is LGHDT and CDR2 YNNKEL (reference sequence). The V segment lost 8 bases and the J segment 3 bases; nucleotides outside the gene matches: 12. The CDR3 loop spans 15 amino acids.

A few counts support this clonotype. V and J are TRBV18 and TRBJ1-1; no firm D call. Trimming pared 2 bases from V and 4 bases from J, leaving 11 bases between. Germline CDR1 and CDR2: KGHSH and LQKENI. The CDR3 length is 14 residues. The CDR3 bases are TGTGCCAGCTCACCAAACGGGAGGTCCACTGAAGCTTTCTTT. Translating gives CASSPNGRSTEAFF.

The CDR3 protein is CASSPYNYEQYF. Written as DNA, the CDR3 is TGTGCCAGCAGCCCCTATAACTACGAGCAGTACTTC. The chain has TRBV5-6 and TRBJ2-7; D uncertain. V was trimmed by 4 bases and J by 3 bases, leaving 8 bases between them. Germline V gene sequence: CDR1 SGHDT, CDR2 YYEEEE. The CDR3 extends over 12 amino acids.

This chain links TRBV20-1 with TRBJ2-1; no clear D gene. The germline V and J ends were trimmed by 6 bases and 9 bases, with 12 bases remaining between them. This CDR3 has 11 residues. Germline assignment: CDR1 DFQATT and CDR2 SNEGSKA (reference sequence). CDR3 region: CSATGSVEQFF. For the CDR3, the DNA is TGCAGTGCCACGGGCAGTGTTGAGCAGTTCTTC.

The V call is TRBV7-9, the J call TRBJ2-1; D is possibly TRBD2 (6 bases). The CDR3 covers 16 residues. Germline CDR1 is SEHNR and CDR2 is FQNEAQ (reference sequence). Trimming removed 4 bases from V and 1 base from J, with 14 bases in between. In nucleotides, the CDR3 is TGTGCCAGCAGCTCCGTCACGGGGACTTCCTACAATGAGCAGTTCTTC. It is translated as CASSSVTGTSYNEQFF.

This clonotype occurred many times. The DNA for the CDR3 is TGTGCCAGCAGTTTTGACAGGGGAAGCACTGAAGCTTTCTTT. It yields the protein CASSFDRGSTEAFF. The chain is built from TRBV7-2 and TRBJ1-1; 8 nucleotides line up with TRBD1. The CDR3 is made up of 14 amino acids. CDR1 and CDR2 from the germline V gene are SGHTA and FQGNSA. With V trimmed by 6 bases and J by 4 bases, 7 bases remained unmatched.

The rearrangement joins TRBV29-1 to TRBJ1-1, with D maybe TRBD1 (5 bases). The CDR3 length is 13 residues. Between the trimmed V and J ends, which lost 4 bases and 1 base, there was a span of 10 bases. The germline V gene has CDR1 SQVTM and CDR2 ANQGSEA. For the CDR3, the DNA is TGCAGCGTTGGCCTAGGGGCGAACACTGAAGCTTTCTTT. Translated: CSVGLGANTEAFF. Drawing the rest from reference TRBV29-1 and TRBJ1-1, the complete variable domain is SAVISQKPSRDICQRGTSLTIQCQVDSQVTMMFWYRQQPGQSLTLIATANQGSEATYESGFVIDKFPISRPNLTFSTLTVSNMSPEDSSIYLCSVGLGANTEAFFGQGTRLTVV.

CDR3 region: CASSFLAGAGFF. CDR3 in DNA: TGTGCCAGCAGTTTTCTAGCGGGAGCGGGGTTCTTC. J is TRBJ2-1 and V is TRBV12-3 or TRBV12-4, with 10 bases identical to TRBD2. V shed 3 bases, J shed 15 bases, and the junction held 5 bases outside the gene matches. The CDR3 runs 12 residues.